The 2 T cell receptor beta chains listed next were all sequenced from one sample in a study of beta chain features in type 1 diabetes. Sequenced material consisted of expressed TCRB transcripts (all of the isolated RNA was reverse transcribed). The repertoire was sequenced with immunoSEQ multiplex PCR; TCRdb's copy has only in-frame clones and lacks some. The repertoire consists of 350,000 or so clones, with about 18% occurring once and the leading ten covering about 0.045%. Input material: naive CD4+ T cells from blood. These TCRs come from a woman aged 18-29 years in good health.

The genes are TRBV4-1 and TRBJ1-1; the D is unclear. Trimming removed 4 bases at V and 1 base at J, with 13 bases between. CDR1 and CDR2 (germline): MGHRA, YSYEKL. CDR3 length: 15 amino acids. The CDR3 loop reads CASSLPRASNTEAFF. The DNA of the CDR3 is TGCGCCAGCAGCCTTCCGAGGGCCTCGAACACTGAAGCTTTCTTT.

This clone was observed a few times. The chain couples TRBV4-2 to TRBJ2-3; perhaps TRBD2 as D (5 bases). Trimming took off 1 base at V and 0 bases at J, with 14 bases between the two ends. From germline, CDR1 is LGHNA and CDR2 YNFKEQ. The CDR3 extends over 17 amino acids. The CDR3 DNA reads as TGTGCCAGCAGCCAAGGCCGAGCGGACCCTAGCACAGATACGCAGTATTTT. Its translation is CASSQGRADPSTDTQYF.